The TCR beta chain described here comes from a study of early T cells in non-severe SARS-CoV-2 infection. As for the study in general: Chains were not paired, and sequencing was done on bulk RNA from unsorted whole blood. General study points: Comparison of clonotypes with VDJdb favored anti-spike CD8 responses while missing private and CD4 specificities.

On this clonotype: Its antigen remains unknown.

The library protocol tagged individual cDNA molecules with unique molecular identifiers. TCRdb re-derived calls from the 5' RACE reads in MiXCR, one entry per CDR3 protein. The data hold roughly 120,000 distinct CDR3 sequences, with around 14% observed a single time. The CDR3 totals 14 residues. The V segment lost 1 base and the J segment 4 bases; nucleotides outside the gene matches: 6. Germline assignment: CDR1 DFQATT and CDR2 SNEGSKA (reference sequence). This TCR came from an adult who was a healthcare worker with PCR-confirmed SARS-CoV-2 infection or an uninfected control (not recorded which). The chain is built from TRBV20-1 and TRBJ2-7, with 8 bases fitting TRBD2. The specimen was whole blood. This CDR3 is CSARVPGGDYEQYF. The CDR3 DNA follows: TGCAGTGCTAGAGTCCCCGGGGGGGATTACGAGCAGTACTTC.